This entry lists 10 T cell receptor beta chains sequenced from one sample in a study of T cells in Graves' hyperthyroidism and ophthalmopathy. RNA transcripts gave rise to amplified TCR beta CDR3 regions. RT-PCR in the first round (using the HTBI primer set) targeted the TCR CDR3. TCRdb used MiXCR to reprocess the multiplex PCR reads, holding one entry per CDR3 protein. The repertoire holds about 560,000 distinct CDR3 sequences, with over 15% as singletons. The sequencing sample was made of blood. The receptors derive from a woman aged 18-30 years with Graves' hyperthyroidism.

The genes are TRBV7-9 and TRBJ2-5; unclear D gene. Trimming cost V 5 bases and J 4 bases, with 17 bases left between them. The germline V gene encodes CDR1 SEHNR and CDR2 FQNEAQ (reference sequence). This CDR3 has 15 residues. CDR3 nucleotides: TGTGCCAGCAGCCCCCCCGTTAGGGCAGGAGAGACCCAGTACTTC. Its protein product is CASSPPVRAGETQYF. The variable domain in full, with the rest retrieved from reference TRBV7-9 and TRBJ2-5, is DTGVSQNPRHKITKRGQNVTFRCDPISEHNRLYWYRQTLGQGPEFLTYFQNEAQLEKSRLLSDRFSAERPKGSFSTLEIQRTEQGDSAMYLCASSPPVRAGETQYFGPGTRLLVL.

In this sample, this clonotype turned up many times. The chain recombines TRBV5-5 with TRBJ2-3, with 7 bases identical to TRBD1. The CDR3 sequence is 15 residues long. The V gene's germline CDR1 is SGHKS and CDR2 YYEKEE (reference sequence). Germline trimming cut 3 bases from V and 2 bases from J; bases unmatched to any gene: 6. DNA of the CDR3: TGTGCCAGCAGCTACGCGACAGGGTTCACAGATACGCAGTATTTT. It specifies CASSYATGFTDTQYF.

By share, this clonotype counts as hyperexpanded. This chain links TRBV28 with TRBJ1-1, with TRBD1 matching over 10 bases. The V segment lost 5 bases and the J segment 11 bases; nucleotides outside the gene matches: 5. Germline V gives CDR1 MDHEN, CDR2 SYDVKM. The CDR3 totals 12 residues. CDR3 coding DNA: TGTGCCAGCAGTCCACCGGACAGGGGGGCTTTCTTT. Protein sequence: CASSPPDRGAFF.

The table lists this clonotype with a few counts. V and J are TRBV10-3 and TRBJ2-5; TRBD1 matches at 9 bases. This CDR3 is 13 amino acids long. J was trimmed by 5 bases and V by 6 bases; bases with no gene match: 4. Germline assignment: CDR1 ENHRY and CDR2 SYGVKD. Here the CDR3 DNA reads TGTGCCATCAGGGGACAGGGAGAGGAGACCCAGTACTTC. Its protein is CAIRGQGEETQYF.

This clonotype has at least ten counts. The J gene is TRBJ2-5, the V gene TRBV2, with 8 nucleotides matching TRBD1. Germline assignment: CDR1 SNHLY and CDR2 FYNNEI. V lost 6 bases to trimming and J lost 5 bases; unmatched junction nucleotides: 8. The CDR3 runs to 14 residues. In DNA form, the CDR3 reads TGTGCCAGCAGATTGGGACAGGTCGGGGAGACCCAGTACTTC. This sequence encodes CASRLGQVGETQYF. Supplemented by reference TRBV2 and TRBJ2-5, the full variable domain reads EPEVTQTPSHQVTQMGQEVILRCVPISNHLYFYWYRQILGQKVEFLVSFYNNEISEKSEIFDDQFSVERPDGSNFTLKIRSTKLEDSAMYFCASRLGQVGETQYFGPGTRLLVL.

This clonotype was counted a few times. This sequence joins TRBV29-1 and TRBJ2-2; 7 nucleotides align to TRBD2. J gave up 1 base and V 4 bases, and 6 bases lay outside the gene matches. In germline, CDR1 is SQVTM, CDR2 ANQGSEA. This CDR3 spans 15 amino acids. CDR3 loop: CSVGLAGENTGELFF. In DNA, the CDR3 is TGCAGCGTTGGGCTCGCGGGGGAGAACACCGGGGAGCTGTTTTTT.

This clonotype came up many times. The rearrangement links TRBV20-1 to TRBJ2-1; 13 nucleotides line up with TRBD2. The CDR3 is 14 residues long. CDR1 is DFQATT, CDR2 SNEGSKA, per germline (reference sequence). Unmatched junction bases numbered 6, after V lost 7 bases and J lost 6 bases. The CDR3 DNA reads TGCAGTGTCAGGACTAGCGGGAGAGTCAATGAGCAGTTCTTC. Its translation: CSVRTSGRVNEQFF.

About this clonotype itself: Germline and junction disagree at one end, which may indicate a read error. The CDR3 is CSVARGPVAGVYEQYF. CDR3 in DNA: TGCAGCGTCGCGCGGGGCCCTGTAGCGGGAGTTTACGAACAGTACTTC. The V gene is TRBV29-1, the J gene TRBJ2-7; 9 nucleotides match TRBD2. The CDR3 runs to 16 residues. The germline CDR1 and CDR2 sequences are SQVTM and ANQGSEA.

This clonotype was observed many times. The rearrangement uses TRBV12-3 or TRBV12-4 and TRBJ2-7; 8 bases map to TRBD2. V trimming: 6 bases; J trimming: 3 bases; junction bases outside the gene matches: 7. The CDR3 length is 14 residues. The CDR3 nucleotides are TGTGCCAGCAGCTGGGGGACTAGAAACTACGAGCAGTACTTC. Its translation: CASSWGTRNYEQYF.

This clonotype was detected a few times. The chain links TRBV6-1 to TRBJ2-1; D is unclear. Germline V CDR1 and CDR2: MNHNS, SASEGT. The CDR3 consists of 14 residues. Trimming left V 3 bases short and J 10 bases short, with 16 bases between. CDR3 sequence (DNA): TGTGCCAGCAGTGATCCGGGCCCCTCCGGGGAGCAGTTCTTC. Its translation is CASSDPGPSGEQFF.